What follows are 31 T cell receptor beta chains derived from one specimen sequenced in a study of OX40 agonist ivuxolimab in advanced cancers. Libraries were constructed by the immunoSEQ multiplex PCR assay. Imported from immuneACCESS, the table was reduced by TCRdb to in-frame sequences with V and J called. These copies leave out some clones; in studies compared against another copy, an unresolved V gene accounts for under half, and the cause of the remainder is not known. The sample table records over 40,000 clones; roughly 84% of these occur just once. The ten largest clones represent about 4.6% of the sample. The specimen comprised CD4+ or CD8+ T cells sorted from blood, sampled in a trial of the OX40 agonist ivuxolimab. The receptors stem from an adult with an advanced solid tumor such as melanoma, head and neck, liver or kidney cancer.

This clone was recorded a few times. This sequence joins TRBV19 and TRBJ2-1, with TRBD2 matching over 9 bases. Trimming cost V 7 bases and J 4 bases; bases outside gene matches: 2. This CDR3 has 13 residues. Germline CDR1 and CDR2: LNHDA and SQIVND (reference sequence). The CDR3 protein is CASTGLAYNEQFF. CDR3 coding DNA: TGTGCCAGTACCGGACTAGCGTACAATGAGCAGTTCTTC.

The DNA of the CDR3 is TGCAGCGTTACTAGCAGCTACAATGAGCAGTTCTTC. Its protein is CSVTSSYNEQFF. V usage is TRBV29-1 and J usage is TRBJ2-1; D may be TRBD2 (6 bases). The CDR3 sequence is 12 residues long. The V and J ends lost 5 bases and 3 bases respectively, with 8 bases between them. Germline V gene sequence: CDR1 SQVTM, CDR2 ANQGSEA.

The J gene is TRBJ1-1, the V gene TRBV7-9; possible D gene TRBD1, 5 bases. This CDR3 has 10 amino acids. Germline-derived CDR1 and CDR2 are SEHNR and FQNEAQ (reference sequence). Trimming took off 11 bases at V and 7 bases at J, with 11 bases between the two ends. The CDR3 loop is CAGGEIEAFF. CDR3 coding DNA: TGTGCCGGGGGGGAGATTGAAGCTTTCTTT.

This clone was counted ten times or more. The CDR3 DNA reads as TGCGCCAGCAAGGAGGAGGGAATGAACACTGAAGCTTTCTTT. It yields the protein CASKEEGMNTEAFF. The chain joins TRBV5-1 to TRBJ1-1; no reliable D call. The CDR3 totals 14 residues. Germline CDR1 is SGHRS and CDR2 is YFSETQ. V was clipped by 6 bases and J by 0 bases, with 12 bases between them.

The genes are TRBV4-2 and TRBJ1-2, with D unclear. CDR3 length: 16 amino acids. The germline V gene has CDR1 LGHNA and CDR2 YNFKEQ. The ends were cut back, 1 base at V and 4 bases at J, with 16 bases in the middle. The DNA for the CDR3 is TGTGCCAGCAGCCAAGGATCGGGGATGGGGTTCTATGGCTACACCTTC. This sequence encodes CASSQGSGMGFYGYTF.

V is TRBV7-2 and J is TRBJ1-4; TRBD1 is a possible D gene (5 bases). This CDR3 is built from 13 residues. Germline assignment: CDR1 SGHTA and CDR2 FQGNSA. Trimming pared 5 bases from V and 4 bases from J, leaving 8 bases between. CDR3 sequence reads: CASSRTLNEKLFF. The CDR3 DNA reads TGTGCCAGCAGCCGGACACTTAATGAAAAACTGTTTTTT.

The genes are TRBV28 and TRBJ2-3, with no clear D. The CDR3 runs 13 residues. Trimming shortened V by 4 bases and J by 2 bases, and 7 bases separated the two germline ends. CDR1 is MDHEN, CDR2 SYDVKM, per germline. The CDR3 protein is CASSSRPTDTQYF. The CDR3 region has the DNA TGTGCCAGCAGTTCTCGGCCCACAGATACGCAGTATTTT. Full variable domain (rest looked up from reference TRBV28 and TRBJ2-3): DVKVTQSSRYLVKRTGEKVFLECVQDMDHENMFWYRQDPGLGLRLIYFSYDVKMKEKGDIPEGYSVSREKKERFSLILESASTNQTSMYLCASSSRPTDTQYFGPGTRLTVL.

The chain is built from TRBV27 and TRBJ1-2; 10 nucleotides line up with TRBD1. Germline CDR1 reads MNHEY; CDR2 reads SMNVEV (reference sequence). The length of the CDR3 is 14 residues. Trimming at V came to 2 bases and at J to 8 bases, leaving 5 bases not matched to a gene. The CDR3 DNA reads as TGTGCCAGCAGTTTAGGGACAGGGGAGAGAGGCTACACCTTC. Its protein is CASSLGTGERGYTF.

The V call is TRBV30, the J call TRBJ1-2; D perhaps matches TRBD1 (5 bases). The CDR3 covers 13 residues. In germline, CDR1 is GTSNPN, CDR2 SVGIG (reference sequence). V lost 3 bases and J lost 0, with 8 bases in between. The CDR3 sequence is CAWSPGPNYGYTF. CDR3 DNA: TGTGCCTGGAGCCCGGGACCTAACTATGGCTACACCTTC.

The V call is TRBV9, the J call TRBJ2-2, with a weak D call TRBD1 (7 bases). Per the germline V gene, CDR1 is SGDLS and CDR2 is YYNGEE. The CDR3 consists of 16 residues. With 4 bases removed from V and 6 bases from J, the gap between germline ends came to 19 bases. In nucleotides, the CDR3 is TGTGCCAGCAGCTTTACGACAGGGAGGCTCGCCGGGGAGCTGTTTTTT. The encoded protein is CASSFTTGRLAGELFF.

This clone has only one observation. The chain uses TRBV14 and TRBJ2-6; TRBD2 aligns across 9 bases. The length of the CDR3 is 16 residues. Germline-derived CDR1 and CDR2 are SGHDN and FVKESK. Trimming cost V 4 bases and J 0 bases; bases outside gene matches: 1. The CDR3 here is CASSLAGASGANVLTF. In DNA form, the CDR3 reads TGTGCCAGCAGCCTAGCGGGAGCCTCTGGGGCCAACGTCCTGACTTTC.

This rearrangement joins TRBV12-5 to TRBJ2-3, with a tentative D call TRBD1 (5 bases). This CDR3 spans 16 amino acids. Germline-derived CDR1 and CDR2 are LGHNT and FRNRAP. V was pared by 1 base and J by 2 bases, with 13 bases between. The CDR3 reads CASGLGLSGSTDTQYF. The CDR3 DNA follows: TGTGCTAGTGGTTTGGGCCTTTCAGGGTCCACAGATACGCAGTATTTT. Complete variable domain (other parts from reference TRBV12-5 and TRBJ2-3): DARVTQTPRHKVTEMGQEVTMRCQPILGHNTVFWYRQTMMQGLELLAYFRNRAPLDDSGMPKDRFSAEMPDATLATLKIQPSEPRDSAVYFCASGLGLSGSTDTQYFGPGTRLTVL.

The rearrangement links TRBV18 to TRBJ2-3; D gene uncertain. Germline V CDR1 and CDR2: KGHSH, LQKENI. This CDR3 has 15 amino acids. The germline V and J ends were trimmed by 2 bases and 2 bases, with 11 bases remaining between them. CDR3 sequence (DNA): TGTGCCAGCTCACCAAGAGGCGGTTCCACAGATACGCAGTATTTT. Encoded protein: CASSPRGGSTDTQYF.

The genes are TRBV6-1 and TRBJ2-2, with 8 positions matching TRBD2. CDR1 is MNHNS, CDR2 SASEGT, per germline. With V trimmed by 4 bases and J by 5 bases, 12 bases remained unmatched. This CDR3 comprises 17 residues. The DNA for the CDR3 is TGTGCCAGCAGTGCCGGGACTAGAGGTGTTAGTACCGGGGAGCTGTTTTTT. Translation gives CASSAGTRGVSTGELFF.

CDR3 nucleotide sequence: TGCAGCGTATTTGGGGGCTACGAGCAGTACTTC. It encodes CSVFGGYEQYF. The rearrangement links TRBV29-1 to TRBJ2-7; either TRBD1 or TRBD2 may fit D (5 bases each). This CDR3 spans 11 amino acids. CDR1 and CDR2 (germline): SQVTM, ANQGSEA. V lost 6 bases, J lost 3 bases, and 9 bases lay in between.

The rearrangement links TRBV27 to TRBJ2-5; 8 bases match TRBD2. The V and J ends lost 3 bases and 5 bases, in that order; junction bases with no gene match: 8. Germline V gene sequence: CDR1 MNHEY, CDR2 SMNVEV (reference sequence). CDR3 length: 15 residues. The CDR3 DNA follows: TGTGCCAGCAGTTTTACAGCGGGAGCCAAGGAGACCCAGTACTTC. This translates into CASSFTAGAKETQYF.

This chain uses TRBV29-1 with TRBJ1-1; the match to TRBD1 covers 9 bases. The germline V gene has CDR1 SQVTM and CDR2 ANQGSEA. J was trimmed by 4 bases and V by 7 bases; bases with no gene match: 7. CDR3 size: 13 residues. The CDR3 loop reads CSATGGRGTEAFF. The CDR3 coding sequence is TGCAGCGCTACAGGGGGCCGGGGCACTGAAGCTTTCTTT.

The DNA for the CDR3 is TGTGCCAGCAGCTTACCCTCTAGCGGAAACGAGCAGTACTTC. Its translation: CASSLPSSGNEQYF. V gene TRBV7-6 combines with J gene TRBJ2-7, with 7 bases aligning to TRBD2. V lost 2 bases, J lost 5 bases, and 6 bases stayed unmatched. Per germline, CDR1 SGHVS and CDR2 FNYEAQ. The CDR3 has 14 amino acids. Based on the CDR3 plus reference TRBV7-6 and TRBJ2-7, the full variable domain is GAGVSQSPRYKVTKRGQDVALRCDPISGHVSLYWYRQALGQGPEFLTYFNYEAQQDKSGLPNDRFSAERPEGSISTLTIQRTEQRDSAMYRCASSLPSSGNEQYFGPGTRLTVT.

J is TRBJ2-7 and V is TRBV18; D call uncertain. Germline assignment: CDR1 KGHSH and CDR2 LQKENI. V lost 5 bases and J 6 bases, leaving 11 bases between the germline ends. The CDR3 is 12 amino acids. The CDR3 bases are TGTGCCAGCTCATCAAACGGCGCCGAGCAGTACTTC. Protein: CASSSNGAEQYF. Drawing the rest from reference TRBV18 and TRBJ2-7, the complete variable domain is NAGVMQNPRHLVRRRGQEARLRCSPMKGHSHVYWYRQLPEEGLKFMVYLQKENIIDESGMPKERFSAEFPKEGPSILRIQQVVRGDSAAYFCASSSNGAEQYFGPGTRLTVT.

CDR3 protein: CASSPLTSLTDTQYF. The CDR3 DNA follows: TGTGCCAGCAGTCCTTTGACTAGCTTGACAGATACGCAGTATTTT. The chain links TRBV6-5 to TRBJ2-3; 7 bases are a match to TRBD2. Germline assignment: CDR1 MNHEY and CDR2 SVGAGI. The CDR3 loop spans 15 amino acids. Losses at the gene ends were 5 bases for V and 3 bases for J; bases not matched to a gene: 8.

The chain is built from TRBV4-1 and TRBJ1-4; D is possibly TRBD1 (5 bases). CDR3 length: 15 residues. Per the germline V gene, CDR1 is MGHRA and CDR2 is YSYEKL. V was trimmed by 4 bases and J by 10 bases, leaving 19 bases between them. CDR3 bases: TGCGCCAGCAGCCTCGGGGTTGAGGGGAACGCAAAACTGTTTTTT. Its translation: CASSLGVEGNAKLFF.

A note on this clone: Other nucleotide sequences from this sample produce the same CDR3. The chain is built from TRBV7-2 and TRBJ2-1; 14 nucleotides agree with TRBD2. The trim removed 5 bases at V and 0 bases at J, leaving 6 bases unmatched. The CDR3 spans 18 residues. Per germline, CDR1 SGHTA and CDR2 FQGNSA. The CDR3 coding sequence is TGTGCCAGCAGCCGAAGGACTAGCGGGAGGAGCTCCTACAATGAGCAGTTCTTC. Translated, it gives CASSRRTSGRSSYNEQFF.

The V call is TRBV5-1, the J call TRBJ2-5, with 9 bases lining up with TRBD2. The CDR3 length is 14 residues. With V trimmed by 2 bases and J by 3 bases, 2 bases remained unmatched. CDR1 is SGHRS, CDR2 YFSETQ, per germline. The CDR3 loop reads CASSFRLAEETQYF. CDR3 nucleotide sequence: TGCGCCAGCAGCTTCCGACTAGCGGAAGAGACCCAGTACTTC.

The V and J genes are TRBV6-6 and TRBJ1-4; a possible D gene is TRBD1 (5 bases). Germline V gene data show CDR1 as MNHNY and CDR2 as SVGAGI (reference sequence). Trimming took 2 bases from V and 8 from J, leaving 15 bases between them. CDR3 size: 15 residues. The CDR3 coding sequence is TGTGCCAGCAGTTACGAAGGGGCTTTCCGAGAAAAACTGTTTTTT. This codes for CASSYEGAFREKLFF.

In nucleotides, the CDR3 is TGTGCCAGCAGCTTAGCCCGGACAGCTGGCTCTGGGGCCAACGTCCTGACTTTC. This codes for CASSLARTAGSGANVLTF. The V call is TRBV11-3, the J call TRBJ2-6, with D perhaps TRBD1 (6 bases). The CDR3 is 18 residues long. The germline gives CDR1 SGHNT, CDR2 YENEEA. Trimming stripped 1 base from V and 0 bases from J, with 13 bases between.

The V and J genes are TRBV10-2 and TRBJ2-7, with D hard to call. Germline V lookup: CDR1 WSHSY, CDR2 SAAADI. CDR3 length: 12 residues. The germline V and J ends were trimmed by 8 bases and 5 bases, with 13 bases remaining between them. The DNA of the CDR3 is TGCGCCAGCTCGTCGTCGGCGGACGAGCAGTACTTC. Protein sequence: CASSSSADEQYF.

In this sample, this clone turned up once. The genes are TRBV18 and TRBJ2-3; the match to TRBD2 covers 7 bases. CDR1 is KGHSH, CDR2 LQKENI, per germline. V dropped 1 base and J dropped 6; count of bases not matched to a gene: 7. The CDR3 consists of 15 residues. Here the CDR3 DNA reads TGTGCCAGCTCACCACTTCGCGGGAGTACGGATACGCAGTATTTT. Translated: CASSPLRGSTDTQYF.

By share, this clone ranks as medium-sized (0.01 to 0.1%). V gene TRBV5-4 combines with J gene TRBJ1-1; 8 nucleotides align to TRBD1. This CDR3 region has 13 residues. CDR1 is SGHNT, CDR2 YYREEE, per germline (reference sequence). V lost 0 bases and J lost 10; bases outside the gene matches: 5. The CDR3 loop is CASSLADQGAAFF. The CDR3 nucleotides read TGTGCCAGCAGCTTGGCGGATCAGGGGGCAGCTTTCTTT.

There are a few counts of this clone. The rearrangement uses TRBV5-4 and TRBJ1-1, with D possibly TRBD1 on 6 matching bases. In germline, CDR1 is SGHNT, CDR2 YYREEE (reference sequence). This CDR3 spans 15 amino acids. Deletions cut 4 bases from V and 0 bases from J, with 13 bases between. DNA for the CDR3: TGTGCCAGCAGCACTGGGGACATGATGAACACTGAAGCTTTCTTT. It yields the protein CASSTGDMMNTEAFF.

V and J are TRBV5-4 and TRBJ2-1; TRBD2 agrees at 11 bases. Trimming at V came to 2 bases and at J to 8 bases, leaving 6 bases not matched to a gene. There are 15 residues in the CDR3. Germline V gene sequence: CDR1 SGHNT, CDR2 YYREEE (reference sequence). The CDR3 spells CASSFSGRGRDEQFF. As DNA, the CDR3 is TGTGCCAGCAGCTTTAGCGGGAGGGGACGGGATGAGCAGTTCTTC.

This clone was observed once. The rearrangement joins TRBV15 to TRBJ2-7, with D perhaps assigned TRBD1 or TRBD2 (5 bases each). The CDR3 runs to 14 residues. V was clipped by 5 bases and J by 7 bases, with 18 bases between them. Germline CDR1 reads LNHNV; CDR2 reads YYDKDF (reference sequence). CDR3 residues: CATSPRDPRREQYF. CDR3 bases: TGTGCCACCAGCCCCCGGGACCCTCGGAGGGAGCAGTACTTC.